Following are 32 T cell receptor beta chains from one sample sequenced in a study of blood T cell repertoires in COVID-19. The data were produced by immunoSEQ multiplex PCR, yet TCRdb's version contains in-frame clones alone and is incomplete. The sample records some 180,000 clones, approximately 85% being singletons. The specimen sequenced was PBMCs or T cells enriched from blood (not recorded which). The origin of the receptors is a man aged 35 to 55 who had recovered from COVID-19.

This chain connects TRBV28 to TRBJ1-6, with D possibly TRBD1 on 5 matching bases. CDR1 and CDR2 from the germline V gene are MDHEN and SYDVKM. Trimming cost V 5 bases and J 14 bases, with 16 bases left between them. The CDR3 is 13 amino acids. CDR3 bases: TGTGCCAGCAGTATCCCTAATCCGGGGGCCCTCCACTTT. Its translation: CASSIPNPGALHF.

The chain couples TRBV12-3 or TRBV12-4 to TRBJ1-1; a possible D gene is TRBD1 (5 bases). The CDR3 is made up of 13 amino acids. V was trimmed by 6 bases and J by 0 bases, leaving 8 bases between them. CDR3 protein: CASSKTVNTEAFF. The CDR3 DNA is TGTGCCAGCAGCAAGACAGTGAACACTGAAGCTTTCTTT.

This clone turned up a few times. The chain carries TRBV2 and TRBJ1-2; 7 bases match TRBD1. CDR1 and CDR2 from the germline V gene are SNHLY and FYNNEI. This CDR3 has 12 amino acids. Trimming at V came to 5 bases and at J to 13 bases, leaving 10 bases not matched to a gene. CDR3 region: CASSPRQGECTF. CDR3 DNA: TGTGCCAGCAGTCCCAGACAGGGAGAGTGCACCTTC.

V usage is TRBV6-5 and J usage is TRBJ2-1, with a possible D match to TRBD1 (6 bases). CDR1 is MNHEY, CDR2 SVGAGI, per germline. CDR3 size: 15 residues. Deletions cut 6 bases from V and 6 bases from J, with 18 bases between. CDR3 residues: CASSPGQGTLNEQFF. The CDR3 nucleotides are TGTGCCAGCAGCCCCGGGCAGGGGACCCTCAATGAGCAGTTCTTC.

The V and J genes are TRBV27 and TRBJ1-2; TRBD1 might be the D (6 bases). CDR3 size: 13 residues. Germline CDR1 reads MNHEY; CDR2 reads SMNVEV (reference sequence). Trimming left V 7 bases short and J 2 bases short, with 11 bases between. CDR3 bases: TGTGCCAGCAAAAGACAGGAGAACTATGGCTACACCTTC. Amino acids: CASKRQENYGYTF.

The chain joins TRBV9 to TRBJ1-6; 8 nucleotides line up with TRBD1. This CDR3 spans 14 amino acids. Germline CDR1 SGDLS, CDR2 YYNGEE. V lost 3 bases to trimming and J lost 10 bases; unmatched junction nucleotides: 6. This CDR3 is CASSGGQVVSPLHF. CDR3 nucleotide sequence: TGTGCCAGCAGCGGGGGACAGGTTGTGTCACCCCTCCACTTT.

The V and J genes are TRBV27 and TRBJ2-3; the D is unclear. The CDR3 contains 13 residues. Germline lookup yields CDR1 MNHEY and CDR2 SMNVEV (reference sequence). The V and J ends lost 6 bases and 0 bases respectively, with 7 bases between them. The CDR3 protein is CASSPLSTDTQYF. The CDR3 DNA reads as TGTGCCAGCAGCCCTCTAAGCACAGATACGCAGTATTTT.

The chain couples TRBV2 to TRBJ2-7; D is uncertain. Trimming removed 8 bases from V and 5 bases from J, with 10 bases in between. Germline CDR1 is SNHLY and CDR2 is FYNNEI. The CDR3 contains 11 residues. The CDR3 protein is CASGQVNEQYF. CDR3 nucleotides: TGTGCCAGCGGGCAGGTCAACGAGCAGTACTTC.

The chain links TRBV28 to TRBJ2-3, with 10 bases lining up with TRBD1. The CDR3 runs 16 residues. After removal of 3 bases from V and 6 bases from J, the junction contained 9 bases not matched to a gene. The V gene's germline CDR1 is MDHEN and CDR2 SYDVKM. The CDR3 coding sequence is TGTGCCAGCAGTTTCTCGGACAGGGGGAAATTGGATACGCAGTATTTT. This translates into CASSFSDRGKLDTQYF.

The genes are TRBV12-3 or TRBV12-4 and TRBJ1-2; D not certain. Trimming left V 3 bases short and J 5 bases short, with 7 bases between. The CDR3 consists of 12 residues. The CDR3 spells CASSFWPYGYTF. CDR3 coding DNA: TGTGCCAGCAGTTTCTGGCCGTATGGCTACACCTTC.

The chain is built from TRBV7-9 and TRBJ1-6, with D perhaps matching TRBD1 (5 bases). The CDR3 extends over 14 amino acids. Germline values: CDR1 SEHNR, CDR2 FQNEAQ (reference sequence). V lost 7 bases to trimming and J lost 0 bases, with 7 bases between them. The CDR3 region has the DNA TGTGCCAGCACAGGGAGCTCCTATAATTCACCCCTCCACTTT. Translation: CASTGSSYNSPLHF. Full variable domain (rest looked up from reference TRBV7-9 and TRBJ1-6): DTGVSQNPRHKITKRGQNVTFRCDPISEHNRLYWYRQTLGQGPEFLTYFQNEAQLEKSRLLSDRFSAERPKGSFSTLEIQRTEQGDSAMYLCASTGSSYNSPLHFGNGTRLTVT.

The chain has TRBV15 and TRBJ1-4; D ambiguous. The CDR3 is 13 amino acids. Germline assignment: CDR1 LNHNV and CDR2 YYDKDF (reference sequence). V was trimmed by 5 bases and J by 8 bases, leaving 12 bases between them. The DNA for the CDR3 is TGTGCCACCAGCGCCGAATTTGGCGAAAAACTGTTTTTT. This encodes CATSAEFGEKLFF.

The chain couples TRBV10-3 to TRBJ2-7; 7 bases map to TRBD1. V shed 6 bases and J 3 bases; nucleotides not matched to a gene: 11. Germline V gene sequence: CDR1 ENHRY, CDR2 SYGVKD. The CDR3 runs 15 residues. In nucleotides, the CDR3 is TGTGCCATCAGGGCCCAGACAGGGAAGATCTACGAGCAGTACTTC. As protein: CAIRAQTGKIYEQYF.

The genes are TRBV11-1 and TRBJ1-6, with TRBD1 identical over 8 bases. The CDR3 contains 12 residues. Germline V gene data show CDR1 as SGHAT and CDR2 as FQDESV (reference sequence). Unmatched junction bases numbered 3, after V lost 5 bases and J lost 12 bases. The CDR3 sequence is CASSRQGLPLHF. CDR3 sequence (DNA): TGTGCCAGCAGCCGACAGGGGTTACCCCTCCACTTT.

The rearrangement joins TRBV11-2 to TRBJ2-3, with 11 positions matching TRBD1. Germline CDR1 reads SGHAT; CDR2 reads FQNNGV. Unmatched junction bases numbered 15, after V lost 4 bases and J lost 3 bases. CDR3 length: 19 amino acids. This CDR3 is CASSSLAGQGVGVTDTQYF. CDR3 bases: TGTGCCAGCAGCTCCCTTGCGGGACAGGGGGTTGGGGTGACAGATACGCAGTATTTT.

This rearrangement joins TRBV7-6 to TRBJ2-7; 12 bases are a match to TRBD1. This CDR3 comprises 16 residues. V lost 5 bases, J lost 4 bases, and 9 bases stayed unmatched. Germline V gene sequence: CDR1 SGHVS, CDR2 FNYEAQ. CDR3 sequence (DNA): TGTGCCAGCAGCCCTAGGGGGGGACAGGGGGCGTACGAGCAGTACTTC. This gives the protein CASSPRGGQGAYEQYF.

The genes are TRBV30 and TRBJ2-5; 9 nucleotides agree with TRBD2. The CDR3 runs to 14 residues. V dropped 3 bases and J dropped 2; count of bases not matched to a gene: 4. Germline CDR1 is GTSNPN and CDR2 is SVGIG (reference sequence). In nucleotides, the CDR3 is TGTGCCTGGAGGGGAGGACTAGCGCAAGAGACCCAGTACTTC. Translated: CAWRGGLAQETQYF.

This chain uses TRBV7-2 with TRBJ1-5; D possibly corresponds to TRBD1 (6 bases). Germline V gene sequence: CDR1 SGHTA, CDR2 FQGNSA. V was clipped by 1 base and J by 8 bases, with 15 bases between them. The CDR3 totals 15 residues. The CDR3 loop is CASSLVRGAGKPQHF. CDR3 DNA: TGTGCCAGCAGCTTAGTCAGGGGCGCTGGGAAGCCCCAGCATTTT.

This chain joins TRBV15 and TRBJ2-2; TRBD1 is a possible D gene (5 bases). From germline, CDR1 is LNHNV and CDR2 YYDKDF (reference sequence). V lost 4 bases to trimming and J lost 4 bases, with 13 bases between them. This CDR3 contains 15 residues. For the CDR3, the DNA is TGTGCCACCAGCACCACACGCAGGGTCACCGGGGAGCTGTTTTTT. Residues: CATSTTRRVTGELFF.

The rearrangement joins TRBV18 to TRBJ2-7, with 7 nucleotides matching TRBD2. The trim removed 7 bases at V and 6 bases at J, leaving 9 bases unmatched. The CDR3 is 13 amino acids. Germline CDR1 KGHSH, CDR2 LQKENI. The CDR3 DNA reads as TGTGCCAGCTTGGGGAGCGGGAACGGCGAGCAGTACTTC. This gives the protein CASLGSGNGEQYF.

Concerning this clone itself: Other DNA sequences in this sample translate to the same CDR3. This rearrangement joins TRBV6-5 to TRBJ2-7; possibly TRBD1 for D (5 bases). Per germline, CDR1 MNHEY and CDR2 SVGAGI. The V end lost 2 bases, the J end lost 3 bases, and 8 bases lay between the germline ends. The CDR3 consists of 13 residues. The CDR3 nucleotides read TGTGCCAGCAGTTACGGAAGGGGCTACGAGCAGTACTTC. Its protein product is CASSYGRGYEQYF.

The J gene is TRBJ1-1, the V gene TRBV12-3 or TRBV12-4, with D possibly TRBD1 on 5 matching bases. Trimming shortened V by 7 bases and J by 10 bases, and 19 bases separated the two germline ends. The CDR3 runs 13 residues. As DNA, the CDR3 is TGTGCCAGCATCTGGGGAGGGGCAGGGAGAGCTTTCTTT. This sequence encodes CASIWGGAGRAFF.

The chain combines TRBV2 with TRBJ2-5; D gene uncertain. The germline gives CDR1 SNHLY, CDR2 FYNNEI. The CDR3 totals 14 residues. Trimming took off 4 bases at V and 1 base at J, with 10 bases between the two ends. CDR3 loop: CASSASRRQETQYF. CDR3 sequence (DNA): TGTGCCAGCAGTGCCTCCCGTCGCCAAGAGACCCAGTACTTC.

The genes are TRBV9 and TRBJ2-4; 11 nucleotides agree with TRBD1. CDR1 and CDR2 (germline): SGDLS, YYNGEE. This CDR3 comprises 14 residues. Losses at the gene ends were 0 bases for V and 10 bases for J; bases not matched to a gene: 3. CDR3 residues: CASSVEGQGVIQYF. CDR3 nucleotide sequence: TGTGCCAGCAGCGTAGAGGGACAGGGGGTGATTCAGTACTTC.

The V gene is TRBV19, the J gene TRBJ2-2; 7 bases agree with TRBD1. V lost 9 bases to trimming and J lost 6 bases; unmatched junction nucleotides: 7. The CDR3 is made up of 13 amino acids. CDR1 is LNHDA and CDR2 is SQIVND in the germline V gene (reference sequence). As DNA, the CDR3 is TGTGCCAGCCAGACAGGGTCCCCCGGGGAGCTGTTTTTT. Its translation: CASQTGSPGELFF.

The rearrangement links TRBV5-1 to TRBJ2-1, with 9 bases identical to TRBD2. CDR1 SGHRS and CDR2 YFSETQ come from the germline V gene. The CDR3 consists of 18 residues. V was clipped by 1 base and J by 1 base; unmatched bases: 9. The CDR3 reads CASSLRGSGSGSYNEQFF. The DNA of the CDR3 is TGCGCCAGCAGCTTGCGGGGTAGCGGGAGCGGGTCCTACAATGAGCAGTTCTTC.

CDR3 amino acids: CASSLWSVSGETQYF. In DNA form, the CDR3 reads TGTGCCAGCAGTTTATGGTCGGTATCAGGGGAGACCCAGTACTTC. The V and J genes are TRBV27 and TRBJ2-5; a possible D gene is TRBD1 (5 bases). Trimming removed 1 base at V and 5 bases at J, with 14 bases between. CDR3 length equals 15 residues. Per the germline V gene, CDR1 is MNHEY and CDR2 is SMNVEV (reference sequence).

The chain joins TRBV2 to TRBJ2-7; 11 bases agree with TRBD2. V was clipped by 3 bases and J by 2 bases; unmatched bases: 6. This CDR3 is 16 amino acids long. CDR1 is SNHLY and CDR2 is FYNNEI in the germline V gene. The CDR3 DNA follows: TGTGCCAGCAGTGACCCGACTAGCGGGGCCGCCTACGAGCAGTACTTC. Its protein product is CASSDPTSGAAYEQYF.

This chain joins TRBV24-1 and TRBJ1-2, with TRBD1 matching 9 bases. V lost 5 bases to trimming and J lost 4 bases; unmatched junction nucleotides: 4. Germline V gene sequence: CDR1 KGHDR, CDR2 SFDVKD. The CDR3 totals 14 residues. As DNA, the CDR3 is TGTGCCACCAGTGCCCGGGACAGGGTCTATGGCTACACCTTC. Translation: CATSARDRVYGYTF.

The chain combines TRBV11-2 with TRBJ1-3; 7 bases are a match to TRBD1. V lost 5 bases, J lost 2 bases, and 6 bases stayed unmatched. This CDR3 contains 15 residues. Germline-derived CDR1 and CDR2 are SGHAT and FQNNGV. For the CDR3, the DNA is TGTGCCAGCAGCCCCCTTAGGGGGCCTGGAAACACCATATATTTT. Translated: CASSPLRGPGNTIYF.

The V and J genes are TRBV19 and TRBJ1-1; 10 nucleotides line up with TRBD1. The CDR3 spans 13 residues. Germline assignment: CDR1 LNHDA and CDR2 SQIVND (reference sequence). The J segment lost 3 bases and the V segment lost 8 bases, leaving 3 bases of the junction unmatched. This CDR3 is CASGGQGHTEAFF. DNA of the CDR3: TGTGCCAGTGGGGGACAGGGGCACACTGAAGCTTTCTTT.

The genes are TRBV16 and TRBJ1-1; 10 bases line up with TRBD1. Germline V gives CDR1 KGHSY, CDR2 FQNENV. The CDR3 is 13 residues long. The trim removed 5 bases at V and 10 bases at J, leaving 7 bases unmatched. CDR3 DNA sequence: TGTGCCAGCAGCTCGAACCGGGACAGGGGAGCTTTCTTT. Translation: CASSSNRDRGAFF. The full variable domain, completed using reference TRBV16 and TRBJ1-1, is GEEVAQTPKHLVRGEGQKAKLYCAPIKGHSYVFWYQQVLKNEFKFLISFQNENVFDETGMPKERFSAKCLPNSPCSLEIQATKLEDSAVYFCASSSNRDRGAFFGQGTRLTVV.